This TCR beta chain was sequenced during a study of T cell repertoires in cytomegalovirus infection. General study results and limits: Clonotype analysis showed dominance of the ex vivo response by HLA-C-restricted CMV-specific TCR beta clonotypes.

Only a few counts were recorded for this clonotype. Antigen: not known. Using its own MiXCR run on the reads, TCRdb lists one record per CDR3 protein. The data hold around 550,000 distinct CDR3 sequences, with about 25% observed a single time. The receptor was derived from a human donor in good health (CMV status not recorded). Some clones in this sample may be carry-over from other donors' samples. The material sequenced was PBMCs.

The CDR3 bases are TGTGCCAGCAGCTCGCAGGGGACTTTCGTGACCGGGGAGCTGTTTTTT. It specifies CASSSQGTFVTGELFF. The chain joins TRBV7-2 to TRBJ2-2; tentatively, D is TRBD1 or TRBD2 (6 bases each). The CDR3 is made up of 16 amino acids. Germline V gives CDR1 SGHTA, CDR2 FQGNSA. V was pared by 4 bases and J by 5 bases, with 17 bases between.